This TCR beta chain was profiled in a study of low-dose radiotherapy and immunotherapy resistance in tumors (dated by TCRdb to about 2022). Regarding the research as a whole: Patients in Cohort 1 were given 0.5 Gy per fraction every 2 weeks, and the prescribed total PTV dose was 6.5 Gy. Patients in Cohort 2 were given 1 Gy per fraction every two weeks, for a total of 13 Gy across 26 weeks. Cyclophosphamide 200 mg/m2 was given intravenously every two weeks, one day before each radiation and immunotherapy administration. Patients took aspirin 300 mg orally once daily for four cycles, starting on cycle 1 day 1. The translational analysis covered eight patients: three from the first dose cohort and the first five from the second dose cohort. The trial did not randomize participants into treatment groups. Patients were given nivolumab as a 240 mg flat dose every two weeks and ipilimumab at 1 mg/kg every six weeks, with both drugs delivered intravenously.

CDR1 and CDR2 were assigned from the germline V gene as MNHEY and SVGEGT. V is pared back by 5 bases and J by 3 bases, with 7 bases lying between the germline termini. Counted from cysteine to phenylalanine, this CDR3 has 12 amino acids. Here the CDR3 DNA is all that survives: 36 bases in frame from base 1. Sample time point, as interpreted from the label and publication: before trial treatment. The donors came from RACIN, which was a single-arm phase I dose-escalation trial that paired nivolumab and ipilimumab with aspirin, low-dose cyclophosphamide and low-dose radiotherapy. To be eligible, a patient needed to have an advanced solid tumor that was TIL-negative. Comment on this clonotype: Which antigen it targets is not known. Base qualities are not recorded, but no much larger clone differs from it by a single base.

Instrument used: Illumina HiSeq 2500. To make first-strand cDNA, Superscript III was used along with a set of TRAV- and TRBV-specific primers so that both the TCRalpha and TCRbeta chains were covered. TCRs were amplified with Phusion for 20 to 25 PCR cycles, with a constant-region primer paired with the adapter attached to the V primers. Amplification of the isolated mRNA was done with the MessageAmp II aRNA Amplification Kit, which involved a 16-hour in vitro transcription at 37 degrees C. mRNA for TCR sequencing was isolated with the Dynabeads mRNA DIRECT Purification Kit. Indexed Illumina adapters were added in a second Phusion PCR of roughly 25 cycles, and the PCR products were purified with AMPure XP beads. The published analysis was carried out like this. Using custom Perl scripts, TCR sequences encoding the same protein were pooled, out-of-frame sequences were removed, and the abundance of each clonotype was computed. Any TCR sequence supported by only a single read was excluded from analysis. Shannon entropy, Gini index, clonality, richness, and the frequency of TCRs shared between repertoires were included as repertoire metrics. TCRdb took the public reads, trimmed them with fastp at Q25, ran MiXCR for clone calling and kept in-frame beta chains. Rows matching on CDR3 protein sequence are summarized as one entry with the most common DNA and genes. The V and J calls were not made by the authors but by TCRdb's processing. The sample table shows tens of thousands of distinct CDR3 sequences, and roughly 24% are seen once. In total, the top ten clones hold 5.7% of the sample.

The rearranged segments are TRBV6-2 or TRBV6-3 and TRBJ2-5, with the D segment identity uncertain. Sequences were derived from PBMCs, sampled before treatment. The sequence was collected from a male donor with prostate cancer. CDR3 reads: CASSAIEETQYF. The nucleotide sequence is TGTGCCAGCAGTGCCATTGAAGAGACCCAGTACTTC.